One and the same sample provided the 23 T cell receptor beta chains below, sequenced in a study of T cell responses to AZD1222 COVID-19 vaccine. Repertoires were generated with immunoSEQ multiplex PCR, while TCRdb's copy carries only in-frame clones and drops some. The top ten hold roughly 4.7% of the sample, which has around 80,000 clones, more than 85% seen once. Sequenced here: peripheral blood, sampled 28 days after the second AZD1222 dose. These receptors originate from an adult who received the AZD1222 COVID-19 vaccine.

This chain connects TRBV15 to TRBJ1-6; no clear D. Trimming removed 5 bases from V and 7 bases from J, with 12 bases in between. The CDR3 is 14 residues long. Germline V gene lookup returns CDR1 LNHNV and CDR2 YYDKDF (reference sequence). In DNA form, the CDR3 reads TGTGCCACCAGCCCCTTATCACGGAATTCACCCCTCCACTTT. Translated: CATSPLSRNSPLHF.

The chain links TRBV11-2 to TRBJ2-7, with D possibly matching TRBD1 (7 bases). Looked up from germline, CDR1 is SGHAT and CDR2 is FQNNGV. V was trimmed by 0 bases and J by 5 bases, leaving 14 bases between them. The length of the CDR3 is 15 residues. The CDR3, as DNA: TGTGCCAGCAGCTTAGATAAGCAGGGGGGCAACGAGCAGTACTTC. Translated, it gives CASSLDKQGGNEQYF. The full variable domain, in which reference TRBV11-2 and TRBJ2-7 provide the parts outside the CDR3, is EAGVAQSPRYKIIEKRQSVAFWCNPISGHATLYWYQQILGQGPKLLIQFQNNGVVDDSQLPKDRFSAERLKGVDSTLKIQPAKLEDSAVYLCASSLDKQGGNEQYFGPGTRLTVT.

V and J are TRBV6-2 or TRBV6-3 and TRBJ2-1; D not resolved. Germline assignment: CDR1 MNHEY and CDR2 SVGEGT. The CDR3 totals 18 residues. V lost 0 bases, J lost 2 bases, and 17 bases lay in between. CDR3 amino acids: CASSYSTGRAATYNEQFF. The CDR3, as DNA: TGTGCCAGCAGTTACTCGACCGGGCGAGCAGCGACCTACAATGAGCAGTTCTTC.

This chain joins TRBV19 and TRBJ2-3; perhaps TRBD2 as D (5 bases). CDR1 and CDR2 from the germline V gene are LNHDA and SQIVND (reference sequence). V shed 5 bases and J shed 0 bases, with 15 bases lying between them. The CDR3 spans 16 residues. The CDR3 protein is CASSGDSETSTDTQYF. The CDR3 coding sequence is TGTGCCAGTAGTGGGGATAGCGAAACTAGCACAGATACGCAGTATTTT.

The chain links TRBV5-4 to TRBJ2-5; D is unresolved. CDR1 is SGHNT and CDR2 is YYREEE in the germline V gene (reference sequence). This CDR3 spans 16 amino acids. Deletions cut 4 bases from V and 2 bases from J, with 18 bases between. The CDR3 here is CASSQYTRSPQETQYF. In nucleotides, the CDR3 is TGTGCCAGCAGCCAGTACACCCGTAGCCCGCAAGAGACCCAGTACTTC.

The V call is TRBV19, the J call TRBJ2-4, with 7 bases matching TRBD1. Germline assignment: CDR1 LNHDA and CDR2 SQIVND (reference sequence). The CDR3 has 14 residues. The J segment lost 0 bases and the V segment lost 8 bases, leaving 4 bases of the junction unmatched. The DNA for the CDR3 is TGTGCCAGTGGGGACAGACGAGCCAAAAACATTCAGTACTTC. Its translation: CASGDRRAKNIQYF.

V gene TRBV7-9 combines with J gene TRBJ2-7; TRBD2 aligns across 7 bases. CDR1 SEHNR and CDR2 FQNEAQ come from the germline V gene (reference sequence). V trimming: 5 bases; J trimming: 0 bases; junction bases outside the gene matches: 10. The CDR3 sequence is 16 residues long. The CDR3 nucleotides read TGTGCCAGCAGCCGAATAGCGGGTAGGAGCTCCTACGAGCAGTACTTC. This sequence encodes CASSRIAGRSSYEQYF.

The chain's CDR3 is CASSLLSGGRPEQYF. CDR3 bases: TGTGCCAGCAGCCTACTGAGCGGCGGGAGGCCCGAGCAGTACTTC. The V gene is TRBV5-6, the J gene TRBJ2-7, with TRBD2 matching 8 bases. J lost 6 bases, V lost 4 bases, and 12 bases had no gene match. Germline values: CDR1 SGHDT, CDR2 YYEEEE. The CDR3 sequence is 15 residues long. The full variable domain, with the rest looked up from reference TRBV5-6 and TRBJ2-7, is DAGVTQSPTHLIKTRGQQVTLRCSPKSGHDTVSWYQQALGQGPQFIFQYYEEEERQRGNFPDRFSGHQFPNYSSELNVNALLLGDSALYLCASSLLSGGRPEQYFGPGTRLTVT.

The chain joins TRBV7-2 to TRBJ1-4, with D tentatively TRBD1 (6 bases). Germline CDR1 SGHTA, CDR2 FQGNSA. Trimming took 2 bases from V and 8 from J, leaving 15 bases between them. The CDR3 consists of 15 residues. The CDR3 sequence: CASSLNRGGWEKLFF. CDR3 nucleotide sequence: TGTGCCAGCAGCTTAAACAGAGGGGGGTGGGAAAAACTGTTTTTT.

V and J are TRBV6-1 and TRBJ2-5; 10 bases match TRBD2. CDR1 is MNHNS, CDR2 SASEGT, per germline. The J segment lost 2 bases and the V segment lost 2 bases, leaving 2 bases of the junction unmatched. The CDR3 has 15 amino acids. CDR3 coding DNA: TGTGCCAGCAGTGAAAGCGGGAGGGGGCAAGAGACCCAGTACTTC. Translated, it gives CASSESGRGQETQYF.

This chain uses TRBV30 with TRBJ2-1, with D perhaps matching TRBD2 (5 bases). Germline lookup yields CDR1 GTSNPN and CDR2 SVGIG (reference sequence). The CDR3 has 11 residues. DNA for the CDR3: TGTTATAGTACTACCGGGGATGAGCAGTTCTTC. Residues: CYSTTGDEQFF.

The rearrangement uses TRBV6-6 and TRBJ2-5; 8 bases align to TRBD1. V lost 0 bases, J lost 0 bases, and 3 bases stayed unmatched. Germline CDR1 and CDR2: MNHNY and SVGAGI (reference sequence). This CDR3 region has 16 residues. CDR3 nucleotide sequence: TGTGCCAGCAGTTACTCTGGACAGGGAGACCAAGAGACCCAGTACTTC. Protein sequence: CASSYSGQGDQETQYF.

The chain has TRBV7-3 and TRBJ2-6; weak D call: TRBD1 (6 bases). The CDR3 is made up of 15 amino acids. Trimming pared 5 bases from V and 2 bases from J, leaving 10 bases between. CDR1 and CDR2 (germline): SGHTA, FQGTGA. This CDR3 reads CASSITGTGANVLTF. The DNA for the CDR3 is TGTGCCAGCAGCATCACAGGGACTGGGGCCAACGTCCTGACTTTC.

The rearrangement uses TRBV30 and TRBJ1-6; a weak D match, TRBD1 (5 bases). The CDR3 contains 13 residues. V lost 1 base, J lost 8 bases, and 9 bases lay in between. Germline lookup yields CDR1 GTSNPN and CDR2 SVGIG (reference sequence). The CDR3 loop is CAWSEGPDSPLHF. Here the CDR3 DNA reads TGTGCCTGGAGTGAGGGGCCGGATTCACCCCTCCACTTT.

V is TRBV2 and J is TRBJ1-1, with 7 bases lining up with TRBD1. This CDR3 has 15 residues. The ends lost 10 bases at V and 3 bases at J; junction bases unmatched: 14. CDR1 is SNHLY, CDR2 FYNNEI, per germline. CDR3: CAKETGRGYDTEAFF. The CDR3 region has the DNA TGTGCCAAAGAGACAGGGAGGGGATATGACACTGAAGCTTTCTTT.

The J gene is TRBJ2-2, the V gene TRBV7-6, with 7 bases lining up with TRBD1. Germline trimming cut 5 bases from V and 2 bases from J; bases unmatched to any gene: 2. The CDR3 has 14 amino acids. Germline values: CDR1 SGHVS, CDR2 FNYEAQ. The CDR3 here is CASSRQGNTGELFF. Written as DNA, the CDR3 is TGTGCCAGCAGCCGACAGGGAAACACCGGGGAGCTGTTTTTT.

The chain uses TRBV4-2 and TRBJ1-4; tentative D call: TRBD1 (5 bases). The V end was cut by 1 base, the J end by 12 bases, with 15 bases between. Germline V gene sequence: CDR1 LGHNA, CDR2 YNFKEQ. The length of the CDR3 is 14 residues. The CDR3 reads CASSQGDRTGQLFF. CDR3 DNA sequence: TGTGCCAGCAGCCAAGGGGACCGTACTGGCCAACTGTTTTTT.

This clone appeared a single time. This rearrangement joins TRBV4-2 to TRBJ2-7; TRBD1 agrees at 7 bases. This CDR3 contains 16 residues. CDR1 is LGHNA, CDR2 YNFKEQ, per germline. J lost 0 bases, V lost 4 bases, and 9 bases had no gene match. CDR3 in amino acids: CASSRQPQGDSYEQYF. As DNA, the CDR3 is TGTGCCAGCAGCCGCCAACCGCAGGGGGACTCCTACGAGCAGTACTTC.

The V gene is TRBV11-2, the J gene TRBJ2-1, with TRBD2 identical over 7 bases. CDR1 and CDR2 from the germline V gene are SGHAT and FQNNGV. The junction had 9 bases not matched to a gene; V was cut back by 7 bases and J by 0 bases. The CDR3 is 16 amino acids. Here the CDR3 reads CASIPNGGSSYNEQFF. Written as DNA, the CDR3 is TGTGCCAGCATCCCCAACGGCGGGAGCTCCTACAATGAGCAGTTCTTC.

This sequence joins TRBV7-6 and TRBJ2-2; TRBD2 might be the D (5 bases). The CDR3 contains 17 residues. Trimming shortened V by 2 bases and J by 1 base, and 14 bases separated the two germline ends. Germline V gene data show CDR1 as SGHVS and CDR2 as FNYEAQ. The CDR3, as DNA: TGTGCCAGCAGCTTATCTATGCTAGCTCAGAACACCGGGGAGCTGTTTTTT. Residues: CASSLSMLAQNTGELFF.

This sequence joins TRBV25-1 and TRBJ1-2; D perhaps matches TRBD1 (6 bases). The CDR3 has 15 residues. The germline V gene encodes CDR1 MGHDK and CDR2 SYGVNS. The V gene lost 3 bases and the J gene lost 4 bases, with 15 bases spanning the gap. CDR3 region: CASSDTGIVSYGYTF. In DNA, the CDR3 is TGTGCCAGCAGTGATACAGGGATTGTAAGCTATGGCTACACCTTC.

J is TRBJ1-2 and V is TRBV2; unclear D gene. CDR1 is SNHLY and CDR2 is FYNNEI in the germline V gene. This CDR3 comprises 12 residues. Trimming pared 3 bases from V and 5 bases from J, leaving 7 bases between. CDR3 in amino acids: CASSDLSYGYTF. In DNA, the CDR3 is TGTGCCAGCAGTGATCTAAGTTATGGCTACACCTTC.

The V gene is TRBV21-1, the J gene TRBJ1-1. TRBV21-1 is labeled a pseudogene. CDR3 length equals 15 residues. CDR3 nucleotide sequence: TGTGCCAGCAGCAAAGGTGACATCGCGGACACTGAAGCTTTCTTT. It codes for CASSKGDIADTEAFF.